Shown below are 16 T cell receptor beta chains from a single sample sequenced in a study of response to subunit inactivated influenza vaccine. TCRdb reprocessed the RT-PCR reads via MiXCR and lists one record per CDR3 protein. This table has under 200,000 distinct CDR3 sequences, over 8.5% appearing once. The source material was CD8+ T cells sorted from PBMCs, sampled less than 30 months after vaccination. The receptor source for this set is a man between 50 and 69 years old who received an inactivated influenza vaccine.

This clonotype was seen only a few times. The J gene is TRBJ1-1, the V gene TRBV5-6, with a weak D call TRBD1 (5 bases). Germline CDR1 reads SGHDT; CDR2 reads YYEEEE. This CDR3 contains 14 residues. Trimming shortened V by 1 base and J by 14 bases, and 21 bases separated the two germline ends. The CDR3 nucleotides are TGTGCCAGCAGCTTGACGGATAGGGGTCCTCTTGGCTTCTTT. Its protein product is CASSLTDRGPLGFF.

A few counts support this clonotype. The gene calls are TRBV6-5 and TRBJ2-1, with TRBD1 matching 9 bases. The V gene end was trimmed by 8 bases and the J gene end by 6 bases; junction bases not matched to a gene: 2. From germline, CDR1 is MNHEY and CDR2 SVGAGI. The CDR3 contains 12 residues. The CDR3 loop is CASGQGRNEQFF. CDR3 coding DNA: TGTGCCAGCGGACAGGGGCGCAATGAGCAGTTCTTC.

This clonotype was picked up a small number of times. The rearrangement joins TRBV28 to TRBJ2-5; 8 bases are a match to TRBD1. The germline CDR1 and CDR2 sequences are MDHEN and SYDVKM. Trimming at V came to 7 bases and at J to 2 bases, leaving 6 bases not matched to a gene. The CDR3 is 14 amino acids. CDR3 sequence (DNA): TGTGCCAGCACCTACCGGACAGGGCAAGAGACCCAGTACTTC. Translation: CASTYRTGQETQYF.

This clonotype was recorded a few times. The gene calls are TRBV6-2 or TRBV6-3 and TRBJ2-3; D is uncertain. Germline CDR1 MNHEY, CDR2 SVGEGT. This CDR3 has 14 residues. Deletions cut 2 bases from V and 5 bases from J, with 11 bases between. CDR3 DNA sequence: TGTGCCAGCAGTTACCCCTCGAGTGTAGATACGCAGTATTTT. As protein: CASSYPSSVDTQYF.

This clonotype was seen a handful of times. The J gene is TRBJ2-5, the V gene TRBV7-9, with D maybe TRBD2 (7 bases). Trimming pared 5 bases from V and 3 bases from J, leaving 13 bases between. CDR1 is SEHNR and CDR2 is FQNEAQ in the germline V gene (reference sequence). This CDR3 has 14 amino acids. CDR3 coding DNA: TGTGCCAGCAGCGCCCCGGGGGGCGAAGAGACCCAGTACTTC. Translation: CASSAPGGEETQYF. Full variable domain (rest looked up from reference TRBV7-9 and TRBJ2-5): DTGVSQNPRHKITKRGQNVTFRCDPISEHNRLYWYRQTLGQGPEFLTYFQNEAQLEKSRLLSDRFSAERPKGSFSTLEIQRTEQGDSAMYLCASSAPGGEETQYFGPGTRLLVL.

This clonotype was detected many times. The chain employs TRBV10-3 and TRBJ2-7; D is possibly TRBD1 (6 bases). CDR1 and CDR2 from the germline V gene are ENHRY and SYGVKD. The CDR3 loop spans 13 amino acids. V lost 6 bases and J lost 6, with 15 bases in between. DNA of the CDR3: TGTGCCATCAGACTAAATGGGGGCAGCGAGCAGTACTTC. It yields the protein CAIRLNGGSEQYF.

This clonotype occurred many times. CDR3 loop: CASSLVGTAFF. CDR3 nucleotides: TGTGCCAGCAGCTTAGTTGGCACGGCTTTCTTT. J is TRBJ1-1 and V is TRBV13; D uncertain. Germline V lookup: CDR1 PRHDT, CDR2 FYEKMQ (reference sequence). This CDR3 is 11 amino acids long. Trimming shortened V by 1 base and J by 11 bases, and 8 bases separated the two germline ends.

The chain recombines TRBV9 with TRBJ2-7, with D unresolved. The CDR3 length is 15 residues. Trimming removed 4 bases from V and 1 base from J, with 15 bases in between. Looked up from germline, CDR1 is SGDLS and CDR2 is YYNGEE. CDR3: CASSPRAGESYEQYF. The CDR3 nucleotides read TGTGCCAGCAGCCCCCGAGCCGGTGAATCCTACGAGCAGTACTTC. Using reference TRBV9 and TRBJ2-7 for the parts outside the CDR3, the full variable domain is DSGVTQTPKHLITATGQRVTLRCSPRSGDLSVYWYQQSLDQGLQFLIQYYNGEERAKGNILERFSAQQFPDLHSELNLSSLELGDSALYFCASSPRAGESYEQYFGPGTRLTVT.

This clonotype has more than one count but fewer than ten. V is TRBV6-2 or TRBV6-3 and J is TRBJ2-1, with 11 bases identical to TRBD1. Germline values: CDR1 MNHEY, CDR2 SVGEGT. V gave up 10 bases and J gave up 7 bases; unmatched junction bases: 6. This CDR3 is built from 13 residues. The CDR3 loop reads CATRDRGTNEQFF. CDR3 bases: TGTGCCACCCGGGACAGGGGGACGAATGAGCAGTTCTTC.

This chain connects TRBV28 to TRBJ2-1; perhaps TRBD2 as D (5 bases). The CDR3 runs to 15 residues. V dropped 8 bases and J dropped 2 bases, with 16 bases sitting between them. Germline CDR1 is MDHEN and CDR2 is SYDVKM. CDR3 sequence reads: CASAWSGSPYNEQFF. The CDR3 nucleotides read TGTGCCAGCGCCTGGAGTGGGAGTCCCTACAATGAGCAGTTCTTC.

This clonotype came up a few times. The chain is built from TRBV7-3 and TRBJ2-1; perhaps TRBD2 as D (6 bases). The CDR3 length is 21 residues. From germline, CDR1 is SGHTA and CDR2 FQGTGA. V dropped 1 base and J dropped 0 bases, with 25 bases sitting between them. In nucleotides, the CDR3 is TGTGCCAGCAGCTTAATCCCCCGTCAGGGCCGGGGGAAGAGCTCCTACAATGAGCAGTTCTTC. Translated, it gives CASSLIPRQGRGKSSYNEQFF. Full variable domain (remainder filled in from reference TRBV7-3 and TRBJ2-1): GAGVSQTPSNKVTEKGKYVELRCDPISGHTALYWYRQSLGQGPEFLIYFQGTGAADDSGLPNDRFFAVRPEGSVSTLKIQRTERGDSAVYLCASSLIPRQGRGKSSYNEQFFGPGTRLTVL.

The chain has TRBV20-1 and TRBJ2-1; the match to TRBD2 covers 7 bases. Germline CDR1 and CDR2: DFQATT and SNEGSKA (reference sequence). The CDR3 totals 15 residues. The V gene end was trimmed by 1 base and the J gene end by 7 bases; junction bases not matched to a gene: 10. The CDR3 is CSARGTSHLWNEQFF. Written as DNA, the CDR3 is TGCAGTGCTAGAGGGACTAGTCACCTGTGGAATGAGCAGTTCTTC.

The gene calls are TRBV7-2 and TRBJ1-5; D uncertain. V was shortened by 3 bases and J by 6 bases, with 18 bases between the two germline ends. Germline CDR1 and CDR2: SGHTA and FQGNSA. The CDR3 is 16 amino acids. Here the CDR3 DNA reads TGTGCCAGCAGCTTCACCTCGTGGTATGGGAGTCAGCCCCAGCATTTT. It encodes CASSFTSWYGSQPQHF.

In its sample, this clonotype was seen a few times. The V gene is TRBV9, the J gene TRBJ2-1; 8 nucleotides agree with TRBD2. Germline assignment: CDR1 SGDLS and CDR2 YYNGEE. The CDR3 totals 16 residues. Trimming removed 0 bases from V and 2 bases from J; junction bases left unmatched: 4. CDR3 bases: TGTGCCAGCAGCGTAGGGGGTAGCGGGACCTACAATGAGCAGTTCTTC. Its translation is CASSVGGSGTYNEQFF.

In its sample, this clonotype was seen many times. The chain joins TRBV11-2 to TRBJ2-1; D is possibly TRBD1 or TRBD2 (6 bases each). The CDR3 is 13 residues long. CDR1 is SGHAT and CDR2 is FQNNGV in the germline V gene. Trimming took 6 bases from V and 13 from J, leaving 19 bases between them. CDR3 residues: CASSPYPGAGQFF. As DNA, the CDR3 is TGTGCCAGCAGTCCATACCCGGGGGCGGGCCAGTTCTTC. The variable domain in full, with the rest retrieved from reference TRBV11-2 and TRBJ2-1, is EAGVAQSPRYKIIEKRQSVAFWCNPISGHATLYWYQQILGQGPKLLIQFQNNGVVDDSQLPKDRFSAERLKGVDSTLKIQPAKLEDSAVYLCASSPYPGAGQFFGPGTRLTVL.

By its share, this clonotype is medium-sized. The rearrangement joins TRBV6-1 to TRBJ2-7, with unresolved D. The CDR3 covers 13 residues. Germline lookup yields CDR1 MNHNS and CDR2 SASEGT. V was trimmed by 6 bases and J by 0 bases, leaving 9 bases between them. CDR3 in DNA: TGTGCCAGCAGCCCGACAAACTCCTACGAGCAGTACTTC. Protein: CASSPTNSYEQYF.